Given below is one TCR beta chain in context. This entry is derived from a study of T cell changes during pregnancy in multiple sclerosis. Only in-frame clones appear in the TCRdb table, and some are missing; sequencing was by immunoSEQ multiplex PCR. The table shows around 92,000 clones, with 90% to 95% occurring only once. Germline loops: CDR1 MNHNS, CDR2 SASEGT. This CDR3 spans 13 amino acids. Trimming cost V 4 bases and J 11 bases, with 17 bases left between them. The TCR originated in a female donor with multiple sclerosis, enrolled in a pregnancy study. The chain couples TRBV6-1 to TRBJ1-1; D unresolved. The source was peripheral blood, collected in the first trimester of pregnancy. The CDR3 loop reads CASSANLIRGAFF. The CDR3 DNA reads as TGTGCCAGCAGTGCAAACTTGATCCGGGGTGCTTTCTTT.